This TCR beta chain is from a study of Graves' ophthalmopathy and Graves' hyperthyroidism (dated by TCRdb to 2016 to 2019). Regarding the complete study: Peripheral blood was collected at initial diagnosis, before any treatment. The study used signatures of the TCR beta repertoire to tell Graves' ophthalmopathy apart from Graves' hyperthyroidism and to predict which patients would progress to ophthalmopathy. In total, over 130 blood samples were TCR-sequenced: 40 to 45 ophthalmopathy, around 75 hyperthyroidism and about 17 hyperthyroidism-to-ophthalmopathy patients. A discovery set of 100 patients (around 40 ophthalmopathy, some 58 stable hyperthyroidism) was enrolled to explore V-J signatures distinguishing ophthalmopathy from hyperthyroidism. For independent validation, a separate cohort was made up of some 19 hyperthyroidism patients plus 17 patients who later progressed from hyperthyroidism to ophthalmopathy. In roughly six hyperthyroidism patients, T-cell repertoires of thyroid tissue and blood were compared. Once sampling was done, hyperthyroidism patients were given methimazole at a starting dose of 30 mg daily, while ophthalmopathy patients were given high-dose intravenous methylprednisolone. The paper's findings and limits, for the study overall: Most expanded thyroid clonotypes with a frequency above 0.001 also appeared in blood, which suggests that blood repertoires may reflect the immune response in the thyroid. In validation, the model predicted ophthalmopathy progression with about 70% sensitivity and around 72% specificity; roughly 12 predicted patients were CT-confirmed with GO in a median of 6.5 months. No statistical method was used to predetermine the sample size, and group allocation was not hidden from the investigators. In cross-validation, the 13-signature model distinguished ophthalmopathy from stable hyperthyroidism with 87.88% sensitivity and approximately 81% specificity, while in the test set the corresponding values were approximately 79% and 70%.

For repertoire sequencing, TCR beta CDR3 regions were amplified from RNA transcripts. The first round was an RT-PCR using HTBI primers with the Qiagen OneStep RT-PCR kit, and this first round was followed by a second-round multiplex PCR, then size selection and purification. Sequencing of the libraries was carried out on an Illumina HiSeq2000 in paired-end mode with 100 bp reads. Per the source publication's procedure: SOAPnuke was used for read processing, and reads with adapters, uncalled bases, a mean Phred below 15, or no exact constant-primer or identifier match were discarded. COPE v1.2.5 was used to merge the high-quality paired reads. Clonotypes were defined as unique nucleotide sequences and were aligned to IMGT TRB V, D and J references using MiTCR v1.1. Only V-J combinations with frequency above 0.0001 were analysed, covering approximately 99% of repertoires. For each V-J combination, a TCR clonal expansion and chaos score was defined as F50 clonal expansion divided by the chaos observed in the TCRdist matrix. Features were reduced by Welch's t-statistics and random forest to some 13 V-J combinations, which fed a naive Bayes classifier. The Morisita-Horn index was used to measure how similar the thyroid and blood repertoires were. In TCRdb, the public reads were trimmed at Q25 with fastp and aligned with MiXCR, with productive beta chains retained. Records with the same CDR3 protein are collapsed into one entry carrying the most frequent genes and DNA. The V and J calls and clone size are TCRdb's, not the authors'. Counted in this sample were 500,000 to 800,000 distinct CDR3 sequences; about 40% of them appeared once. The leading ten clones occupy roughly 3% of the sample.

The ophthalmopathy patients had moderately to severely active disease, with a Clinical Activity Score of 3 or higher, a NOSPECS grade of 4 or higher, and a disease duration of less than 3 months. Patients were excluded if they had other autoimmune diseases, uncontrolled infections, pregnancy or lactation. Diagnosis was based on clinical symptoms, serum thyroxine, TRAb, thyroid ultrasound and orbital computed tomography. Using Ficoll-Paque density gradient centrifugation, PBMCs were isolated from about 9.4 ml of fresh peripheral blood. Total RNA was extracted using Trizol reagent, and RNA quality was checked on an Agilent 2100 Bioanalyzer. From its cysteine to its phenylalanine, the CDR3 spans 15 amino acids. Here the CDR3 DNA is all that survives: 45 bases in frame from base 1. In the germline V gene (reference sequence), CDR1 corresponds to PRHDT and CDR2 to FYEKMQ. The trim is 5 bases for V and 7 bases for J, with a gap of 15 bases between the germline ends.

This clonotype was counted many times. This receptor's antigen is unknown. Within one base of it there is no much larger clone, and no base qualities were kept. Sequenced sample: peripheral blood. The rearrangement combines TRBV13 with TRBJ1-6, and the D gene may be TRBD1, 6 bases matching. The receptor's source is an adult man with Graves' ophthalmopathy. Read as DNA, the sequence is TGTGCCAGCAGCACGAAACAGGGTTACAATTCACCCCTCCACTTT. It encodes CASSTKQGYNSPLHF.